The 13 T cell receptor beta chains listed next were all sequenced from one sample in a study of T cells in Graves' hyperthyroidism and ophthalmopathy. RNA transcripts gave rise to amplified TCR beta CDR3 regions. HTBI primers drove first-round RT-PCR of the TCR CDR3. TCRdb independently ran MiXCR on the multiplex PCR reads; one entry per CDR3 protein. The table lists 500,000 to 650,000 distinct CDR3 sequences, about 15% of them singletons, with 11% to 15% in the top ten. Sample: blood. All receptors come from a woman aged 40 to 50 with Graves' hyperthyroidism.

This clonotype was counted ten times or more. This chain links TRBV7-2 with TRBJ2-5; 15 bases agree with TRBD2. Germline V gene sequence: CDR1 SGHTA, CDR2 FQGNSA. The CDR3 length is 16 residues. J was trimmed by 4 bases and V by 5 bases; bases with no gene match: 5. In DNA form, the CDR3 reads TGTGCCAGCAGCCCCCCGGGACTAGCGGGAGGAGAGACCCAGTACTTC. Residues: CASSPPGLAGGETQYF. Full variable domain (remainder filled in from reference TRBV7-2 and TRBJ2-5): GAGVSQSPSNKVTEKGKDVELRCDPISGHTALYWYRQSLGQGLEFLIYFQGNSAPDKSGLPSDRFSAERTGGSVSTLTIQRTQQEDSAVYLCASSPPGLAGGETQYFGPGTRLLVL.

The J gene is TRBJ2-4, the V gene TRBV20-1, with D unresolved. The CDR3 has 14 residues. Trimming stripped 0 bases from V and 9 bases from J, with 15 bases between. Germline CDR1 DFQATT, CDR2 SNEGSKA (reference sequence). CDR3 bases: TGCAGTGCTAGAGATCCCGGTGGCAGTACCATTCAGTACTTC. The encoded protein is CSARDPGGSTIQYF.

This rearrangement joins TRBV7-9 to TRBJ2-7; D remains unclear. Germline lookup yields CDR1 SEHNR and CDR2 FQNEAQ (reference sequence). The CDR3 totals 13 residues. V lost 0 bases and J lost 7, with 10 bases in between. CDR3 DNA sequence: TGTGCCAGCAGCTTAGCTAACGCTGGGGAGCAGTACTTC. It codes for CASSLANAGEQYF. Full variable domain (rest looked up from reference TRBV7-9 and TRBJ2-7): DTGVSQNPRHKITKRGQNVTFRCDPISEHNRLYWYRQTLGQGPEFLTYFQNEAQLEKSRLLSDRFSAERPKGSFSTLEIQRTEQGDSAMYLCASSLANAGEQYFGPGTRLTVT.

V and J are TRBV12-5 and TRBJ2-2; possible D gene TRBD1, 5 bases. The length of the CDR3 is 15 residues. Germline CDR1 reads LGHNT; CDR2 reads FRNRAP. The V and J ends lost 3 bases and 1 base respectively, with 9 bases between them. As DNA, the CDR3 is TGTGCTAGTGGTTTAGGGCAGGGGAACACCGGGGAGCTGTTTTTT. Its protein product is CASGLGQGNTGELFF.

This clonotype has only a few counts. The genes are TRBV12-5 and TRBJ2-5; D is unclear. Trimming took off 5 bases at V and 4 bases at J, with 11 bases between the two ends. The CDR3 is 13 amino acids. The germline gives CDR1 LGHNT, CDR2 FRNRAP. The CDR3 bases are TGTGCTAGTGGTCCCGACATCGGAGAGACCCAGTACTTC. Translated: CASGPDIGETQYF.

In this sample, this clonotype turned up many times. The V call is TRBV14, the J call TRBJ2-2; D is uncertain. Per the germline V gene, CDR1 is SGHDN and CDR2 is FVKESK. Between the trimmed V and J ends, which lost 3 bases and 5 bases, there was a span of 13 bases. CDR3 length equals 15 residues. The CDR3 spells CASSQSRPITGELFF. The DNA of the CDR3 is TGTGCCAGCAGCCAGTCCCGACCGATTACCGGGGAGCTGTTTTTT.

J is TRBJ1-3 and V is TRBV6-1; 9 positions match TRBD1. Germline V gives CDR1 MNHNS, CDR2 SASEGT. Trimming removed 6 bases from V and 1 base from J; junction bases left unmatched: 4. This CDR3 is built from 15 residues. The CDR3 loop is CASRTGQGSGNTIYF. The CDR3 coding sequence is TGTGCCAGCAGGACGGGACAGGGTTCTGGAAACACCATATATTTT.

This chain joins TRBV15 and TRBJ1-4, with TRBD1 as a possible D gene (6 bases). Trimming cost V 5 bases and J 2 bases, with 12 bases left between them. The CDR3 is made up of 15 amino acids. The germline V gene encodes CDR1 LNHNV and CDR2 YYDKDF (reference sequence). The CDR3 sequence is CATSPRQVTNEKLFF. As DNA, the CDR3 is TGTGCCACCAGCCCACGACAGGTCACTAATGAAAAACTGTTTTTT.

The chain has TRBV6-1 and TRBJ2-5; a weak D match, TRBD2 (6 bases). The CDR3 has 13 amino acids. From germline, CDR1 is MNHNS and CDR2 SASEGT. Trimming shortened V by 7 bases and J by 2 bases, and 11 bases separated the two germline ends. The CDR3 region has the DNA TGTGCCAGCACTTTTAGCGGACAAGAGACCCAGTACTTC. Its protein is CASTFSGQETQYF.

The sample holds many counts of this clonotype. The chain is built from TRBV2 and TRBJ1-2, with D uncertain. Germline V gene sequence: CDR1 SNHLY, CDR2 FYNNEI. This CDR3 region has 14 residues. V was shortened by 4 bases and J by 9 bases, with 18 bases between the two germline ends. Written as DNA, the CDR3 is TGTGCCAGCAGTGTACAGAACCAAGCCCATCGCTACACCTTC. Translating it yields CASSVQNQAHRYTF.

This clonotype was recorded many times. The V call is TRBV28, the J call TRBJ2-2, with unresolved D. This CDR3 contains 14 residues. Germline-derived CDR1 and CDR2 are MDHEN and SYDVKM. The germline V and J ends were trimmed by 2 bases and 3 bases, with 7 bases remaining between them. The CDR3 here is CASSLARHTGELFF. In DNA form, the CDR3 reads TGTGCCAGCAGTTTAGCTAGGCACACCGGGGAGCTGTTTTTT.

This clonotype has a count of ten or more. The gene calls are TRBV3-1 and TRBJ1-1, with 11 positions matching TRBD1. Germline trimming cut 5 bases from V and 10 bases from J; bases unmatched to any gene: 9. Germline CDR1 is LGHDT and CDR2 is YNNKEL (reference sequence). The CDR3 consists of 14 residues. As DNA, the CDR3 is TGTGCCAGCAGCGCCCGGGACAGGGGGACCGGAGCTTTCTTT. This gives the protein CASSARDRGTGAFF.

The chain employs TRBV29-1 and TRBJ1-4; D perhaps matches TRBD1 (5 bases). The CDR3 loop spans 13 amino acids. The germline V gene encodes CDR1 SQVTM and CDR2 ANQGSEA. V was shortened by 7 bases and J by 5 bases, with 14 bases between the two germline ends. CDR3 amino acids: CSAKRGPNEKLFF. The DNA of the CDR3 is TGCAGCGCTAAGCGGGGACCGAATGAAAAACTGTTTTTT.